The T cell receptor (beta chain) under discussion was sequenced for a study of control samples from healthy donors and cancer patients. V lost 2 bases and J lost 6; bases outside the gene matches: 9. CDR3 size: 16 residues. Germline V gene lookup returns CDR1 MGHDK and CDR2 SYGVNS. TCRdb keeps only in-frame clones here, not all; method: immunoSEQ multiplex PCR. The sample records about 110,000 clones, just under 85% being singletons. This chain joins TRBV25-1 and TRBJ2-2, with TRBD1 identical over 7 bases. This receptor was identified in a man aged 18 to 29 in good health. The sample consisted of blood. CDR3 sequence: CASSEGSGGSAGELFF. The CDR3 DNA sequence: TGTGCCAGCAGTGAAGGGTCAGGGGGTTCTGCCGGGGAGCTGTTTTTT. The variable domain in full, with the rest retrieved from reference TRBV25-1 and TRBJ2-2, is EADIYQTPRYLVIGTGKKITLECSQTMGHDKMYWYQQDPGMELHLIHYSYGVNSTEKGDLSSESTVSRIRTEHFPLTLESARPSHTSQYLCASSEGSGGSAGELFFGEGSRLTVL.